The entry below gives a single T cell receptor (beta chain) sequence along with its context. What it recognizes is unknown. TCRdb ran MiXCR on the reads and lists one entry per CDR3 protein. The sample lists around 100,000 distinct CDR3 sequences, about 9.4% occurring once. The sample comes from a study of T cell repertoires in cytomegalovirus infection. About the research overall: Public TCR beta signature analysis indicated the presence of both CMV infection and matching HLA type. Study observations and caveats: Public TCR beta family frequency separated CMV-and-HLA carriers, including in an independent cohort. It was HLA-C-restricted CMV-specific TCR beta clonotypes that dominated the response ex vivo.

The ends were cut back, 7 bases at V and 7 bases at J, with 25 bases in the middle. Germline CDR1 is MNHEY and CDR2 is SVGEGT. CDR3 size: 16 residues. The chain recombines TRBV6-2 or TRBV6-3 with TRBJ2-5, with D tentatively TRBD1 (6 bases). Sequencing was performed on PBMCs, sequenced either directly or after in vitro stimulation (not recorded which). The sequence derives from a human donor in good health (CMV status not recorded). Some clones in this sample may be carry-over from other donors' samples. CDR3 bases: TGTGCCAGCAAGGGGGATTGGAAGGGCAGCATGAGGACCCAGTACTTC. This encodes CASKGDWKGSMRTQYF.